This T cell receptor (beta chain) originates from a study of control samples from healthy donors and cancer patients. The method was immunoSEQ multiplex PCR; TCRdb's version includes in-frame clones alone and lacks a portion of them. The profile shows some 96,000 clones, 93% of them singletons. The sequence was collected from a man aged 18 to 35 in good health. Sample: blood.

CDR3 bases: TGTGCCAGCAGTCCGACAGGTCCGAGCTCTGGAAACACCATATATTTT. It yields the protein CASSPTGPSSGNTIYF. The chain couples TRBV27 to TRBJ1-3, with a possible D match to TRBD1 (6 bases). Looked up from germline, CDR1 is MNHEY and CDR2 is SMNVEV (reference sequence). The V end lost 5 bases, the J end lost 0 bases, and 14 bases lay between the germline ends. The CDR3 is 16 residues long.